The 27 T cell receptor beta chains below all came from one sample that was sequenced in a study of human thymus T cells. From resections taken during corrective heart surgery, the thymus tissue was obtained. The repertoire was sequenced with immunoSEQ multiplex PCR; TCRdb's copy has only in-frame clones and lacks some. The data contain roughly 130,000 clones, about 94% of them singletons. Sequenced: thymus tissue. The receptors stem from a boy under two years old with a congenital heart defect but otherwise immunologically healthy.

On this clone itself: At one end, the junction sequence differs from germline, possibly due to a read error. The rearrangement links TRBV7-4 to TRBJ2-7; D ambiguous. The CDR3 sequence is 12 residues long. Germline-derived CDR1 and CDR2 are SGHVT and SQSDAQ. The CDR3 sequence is CASSLPSCEQYF. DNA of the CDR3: TGTGCCAGCAGCTTACCCTCCTGCGAGCAGTACTTC.

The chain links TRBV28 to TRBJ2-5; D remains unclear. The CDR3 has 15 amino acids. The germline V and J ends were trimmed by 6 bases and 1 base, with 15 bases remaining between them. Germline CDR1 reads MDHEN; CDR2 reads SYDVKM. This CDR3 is CASSTIFSPQETQYF. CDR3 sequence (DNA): TGTGCCAGCAGCACGATCTTTTCCCCCCAAGAGACCCAGTACTTC.

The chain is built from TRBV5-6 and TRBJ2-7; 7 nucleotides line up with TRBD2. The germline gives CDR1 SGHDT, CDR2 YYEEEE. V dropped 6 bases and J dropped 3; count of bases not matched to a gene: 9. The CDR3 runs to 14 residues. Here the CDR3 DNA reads TGTGCCAGCAACCCCGGGGGGACGAACTACGAGCAGTACTTC. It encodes CASNPGGTNYEQYF.

As DNA, the CDR3 is TGTGCCACCAGCAGAGAGCGGGGGGGGTTGATATACGAGCAGTACTTC. Translation gives CATSRERGGLIYEQYF. This chain uses TRBV15 with TRBJ2-7; 9 positions match TRBD2. Germline CDR1 is LNHNV and CDR2 is YYDKDF (reference sequence). Trimming took 0 bases from V and 4 from J; bases not matched to a gene: 7. The CDR3 contains 16 residues.

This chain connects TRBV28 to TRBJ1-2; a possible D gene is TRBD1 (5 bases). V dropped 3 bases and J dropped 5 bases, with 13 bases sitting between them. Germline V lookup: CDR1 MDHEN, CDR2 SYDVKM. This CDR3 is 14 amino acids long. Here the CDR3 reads CASSFMAGGYGYTF. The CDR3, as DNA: TGTGCCAGCAGTTTCATGGCGGGGGGGTATGGCTACACCTTC.

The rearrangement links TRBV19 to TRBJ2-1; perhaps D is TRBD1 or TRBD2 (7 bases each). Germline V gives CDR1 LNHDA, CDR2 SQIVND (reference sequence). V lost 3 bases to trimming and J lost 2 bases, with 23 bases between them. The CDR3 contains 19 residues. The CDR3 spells CASSIPLTPAGQTYNEQFF. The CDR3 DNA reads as TGTGCCAGTAGTATCCCGTTGACACCAGCGGGACAGACCTACAATGAGCAGTTCTTC. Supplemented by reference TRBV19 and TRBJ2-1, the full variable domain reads DGGITQSPKYLFRKEGQNVTLSCEQNLNHDAMYWYRQDPGQGLRLIYYSQIVNDFQKGDIAEGYSVSREKKESFPLTVTSAQKNPTAFYLCASSIPLTPAGQTYNEQFFGPGTRLTVL.

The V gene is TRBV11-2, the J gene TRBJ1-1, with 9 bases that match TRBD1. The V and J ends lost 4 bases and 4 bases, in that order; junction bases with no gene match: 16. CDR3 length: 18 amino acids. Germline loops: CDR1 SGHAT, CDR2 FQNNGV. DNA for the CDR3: TGTGCCAGCAGCTCACGCCGGACAGGGGATAAAGTTTGCACTGAAGCTTTCTTT. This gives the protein CASSSRRTGDKVCTEAFF.

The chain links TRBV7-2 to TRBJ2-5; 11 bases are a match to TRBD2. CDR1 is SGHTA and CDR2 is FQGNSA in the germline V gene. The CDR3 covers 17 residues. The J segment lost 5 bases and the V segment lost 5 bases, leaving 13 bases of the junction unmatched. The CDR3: CASSRLAGLTRWETQYF. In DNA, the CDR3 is TGTGCCAGCAGCCGACTAGCGGGGCTAACCCGCTGGGAGACCCAGTACTTC.

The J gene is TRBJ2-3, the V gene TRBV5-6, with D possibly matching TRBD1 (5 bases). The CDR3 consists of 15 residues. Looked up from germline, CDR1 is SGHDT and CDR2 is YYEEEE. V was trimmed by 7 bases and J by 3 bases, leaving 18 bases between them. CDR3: CASGPREGETDTQYF. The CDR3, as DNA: TGTGCCAGCGGCCCAAGGGAAGGGGAAACAGATACGCAGTATTTT.

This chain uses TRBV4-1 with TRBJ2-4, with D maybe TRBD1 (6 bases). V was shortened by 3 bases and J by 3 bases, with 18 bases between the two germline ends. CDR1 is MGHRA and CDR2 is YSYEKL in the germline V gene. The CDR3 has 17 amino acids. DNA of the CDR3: TGCGCCAGCAGCCATCGGGTCAGGGACATTGGCAAAAACATTCAGTACTTC. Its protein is CASSHRVRDIGKNIQYF.

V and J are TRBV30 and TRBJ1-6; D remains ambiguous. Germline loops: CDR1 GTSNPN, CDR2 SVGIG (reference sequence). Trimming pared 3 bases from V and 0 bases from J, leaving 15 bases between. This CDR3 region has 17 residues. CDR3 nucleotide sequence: TGTGCCTGGAGGACGAAAAGGCCTAGCTCCTATAATTCACCCCTCCACTTT. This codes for CAWRTKRPSSYNSPLHF.

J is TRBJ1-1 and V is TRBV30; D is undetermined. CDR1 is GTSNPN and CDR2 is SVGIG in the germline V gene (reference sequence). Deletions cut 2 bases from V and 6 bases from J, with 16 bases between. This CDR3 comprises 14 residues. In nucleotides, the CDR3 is TGTGCCTGGAGTCAAGTGTGGCAGAGCGCTGAAGCTTTCTTT. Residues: CAWSQVWQSAEAFF. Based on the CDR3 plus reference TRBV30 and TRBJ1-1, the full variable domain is SQTIHQWPATLVQPVGSPLSLECTVEGTSNPNLYWYRQAAGRGLQLLFYSVGIGQISSEVPQNLSASRPQDRQFILSSKKLLLSDSGFYLCAWSQVWQSAEAFFGQGTRLTVV.

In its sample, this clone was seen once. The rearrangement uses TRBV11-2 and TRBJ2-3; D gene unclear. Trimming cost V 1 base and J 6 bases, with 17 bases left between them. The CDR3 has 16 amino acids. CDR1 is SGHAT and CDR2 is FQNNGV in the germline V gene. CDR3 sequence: CASSLGNGPWPDTQYF. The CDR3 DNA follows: TGTGCCAGCAGCTTAGGCAACGGGCCCTGGCCGGATACGCAGTATTTT. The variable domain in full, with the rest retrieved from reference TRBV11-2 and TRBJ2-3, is EAGVAQSPRYKIIEKRQSVAFWCNPISGHATLYWYQQILGQGPKLLIQFQNNGVVDDSQLPKDRFSAERLKGVDSTLKIQPAKLEDSAVYLCASSLGNGPWPDTQYFGPGTRLTVL.

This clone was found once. CDR3 region: CASSSQLEASERYNEQFF. The CDR3 DNA follows: TGTGCCAGCAGCTCTCAGTTGGAAGCCTCGGAGAGGTACAATGAGCAGTTCTTC. The gene calls are TRBV7-9 and TRBJ2-1; D is unresolved. This CDR3 has 18 amino acids. Germline loops: CDR1 SEHNR, CDR2 FQNEAQ (reference sequence). Trimming removed 4 bases from V and 4 bases from J, with 23 bases in between.

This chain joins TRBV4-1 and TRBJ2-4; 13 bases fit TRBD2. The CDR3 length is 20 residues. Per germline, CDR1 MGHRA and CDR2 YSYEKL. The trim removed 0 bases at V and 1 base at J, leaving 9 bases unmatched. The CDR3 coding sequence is TGCGCCAGCAGCCAAGAAAAACTAGCGGGGGGGAAAAGGGCCAAAAACATTCAGTACTTC. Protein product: CASSQEKLAGGKRAKNIQYF.

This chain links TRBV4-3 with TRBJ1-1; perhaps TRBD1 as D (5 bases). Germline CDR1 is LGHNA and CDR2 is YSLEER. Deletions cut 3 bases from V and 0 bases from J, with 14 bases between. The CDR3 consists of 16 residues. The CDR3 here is CASSQGTGTMNTEAFF. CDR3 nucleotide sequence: TGCGCCAGCAGCCAGGGTACCGGGACTATGAACACTGAAGCTTTCTTT.

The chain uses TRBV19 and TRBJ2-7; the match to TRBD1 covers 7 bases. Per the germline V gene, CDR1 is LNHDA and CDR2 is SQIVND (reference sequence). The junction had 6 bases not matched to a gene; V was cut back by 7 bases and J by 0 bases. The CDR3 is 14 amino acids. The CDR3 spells CASTQTGNSYEQYF. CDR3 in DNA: TGTGCCAGTACCCAGACAGGGAACTCCTACGAGCAGTACTTC.

CDR3 in DNA: TGTGCCAGTAGTAGCCGCTCTCAGGTAGGCCCTCAGCCCCAGCATTTT. The encoded protein is CASSSRSQVGPQPQHF. The chain links TRBV19 to TRBJ1-5, with unresolved D. Germline V gene data show CDR1 as LNHDA and CDR2 as SQIVND (reference sequence). The germline V and J ends were trimmed by 4 bases and 6 bases, with 19 bases remaining between them. The CDR3 is made up of 16 amino acids. The complete variable domain, with remaining parts taken from reference TRBV19 and TRBJ1-5, reads DGGITQSPKYLFRKEGQNVTLSCEQNLNHDAMYWYRQDPGQGLRLIYYSQIVNDFQKGDIAEGYSVSREKKESFPLTVTSAQKNPTAFYLCASSSRSQVGPQPQHFGDGTRLSIL.

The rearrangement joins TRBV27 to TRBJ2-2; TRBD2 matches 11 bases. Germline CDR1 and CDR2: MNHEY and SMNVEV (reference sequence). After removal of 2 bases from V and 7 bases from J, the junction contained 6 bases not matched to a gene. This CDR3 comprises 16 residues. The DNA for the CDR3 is TGTGCCAGCAGTTTAATACTAGCGGGGGAAGTCGGGGAGCTGTTTTTT. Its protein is CASSLILAGEVGELFF.

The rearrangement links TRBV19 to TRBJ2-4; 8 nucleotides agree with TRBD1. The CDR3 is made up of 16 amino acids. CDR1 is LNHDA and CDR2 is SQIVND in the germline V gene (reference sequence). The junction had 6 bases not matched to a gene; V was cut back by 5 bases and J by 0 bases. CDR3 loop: CASSPGTGLAKNIQYF. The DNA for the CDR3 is TGTGCCAGTAGTCCCGGGACAGGCCTAGCCAAAAACATTCAGTACTTC.

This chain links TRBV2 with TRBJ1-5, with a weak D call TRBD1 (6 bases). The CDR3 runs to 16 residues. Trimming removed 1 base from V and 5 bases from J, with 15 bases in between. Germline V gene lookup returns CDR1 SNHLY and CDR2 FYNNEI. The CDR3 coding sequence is TGTGCCAGCAGTGAAGTGATATCAGGGGAGGATCAGCCCCAGCATTTT. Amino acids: CASSEVISGEDQPQHF.

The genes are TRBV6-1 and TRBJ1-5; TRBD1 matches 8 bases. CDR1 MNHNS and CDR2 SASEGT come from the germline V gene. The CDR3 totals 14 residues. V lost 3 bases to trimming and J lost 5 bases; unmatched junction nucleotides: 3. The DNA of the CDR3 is TGTGCCAGCAGTGACCACAGGGGGGATCAGCCCCAGCATTTT. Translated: CASSDHRGDQPQHF.

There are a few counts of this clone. CDR3 in DNA: TGCGCCATCAGAGGGGGGAATGGCTACACCTTC. The encoded protein is CAIRGGNGYTF. The chain joins TRBV10-1 to TRBJ1-2, with D possibly matching TRBD1 (6 bases). Germline CDR1 is WNHNN and CDR2 is SYGVQD (reference sequence). V lost 10 bases and J lost 6, with 12 bases in between. The CDR3 extends over 11 amino acids.

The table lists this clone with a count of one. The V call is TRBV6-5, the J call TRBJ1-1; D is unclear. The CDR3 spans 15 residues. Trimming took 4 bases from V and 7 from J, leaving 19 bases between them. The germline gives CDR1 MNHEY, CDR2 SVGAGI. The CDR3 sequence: CASSSLGRGNREAFF. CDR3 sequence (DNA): TGTGCCAGCAGTTCCCTGGGCAGAGGGAACCGTGAAGCTTTCTTT.

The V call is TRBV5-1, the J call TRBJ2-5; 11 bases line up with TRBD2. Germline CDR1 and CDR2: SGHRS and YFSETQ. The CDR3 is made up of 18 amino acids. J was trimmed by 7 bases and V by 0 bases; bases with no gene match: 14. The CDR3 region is CASSLVLAGASVCRTQYF. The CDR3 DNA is TGCGCCAGCAGCTTGGTACTAGCGGGGGCCTCGGTGTGTAGGACCCAGTACTTC.

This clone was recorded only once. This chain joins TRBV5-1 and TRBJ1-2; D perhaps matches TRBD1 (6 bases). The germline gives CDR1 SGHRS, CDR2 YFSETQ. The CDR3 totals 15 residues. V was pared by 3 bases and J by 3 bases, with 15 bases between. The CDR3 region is CASSSDETGYYGYTF. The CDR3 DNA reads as TGCGCCAGCAGCTCAGACGAGACAGGCTACTATGGCTACACCTTC.

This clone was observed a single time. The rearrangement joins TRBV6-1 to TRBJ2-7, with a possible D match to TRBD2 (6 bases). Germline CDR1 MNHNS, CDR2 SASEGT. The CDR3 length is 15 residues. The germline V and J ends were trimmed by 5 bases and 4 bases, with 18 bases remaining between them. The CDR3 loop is CASSFLRGGTYEQYF. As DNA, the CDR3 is TGTGCCAGCAGTTTCTTAAGGGGTGGGACTTACGAGCAGTACTTC.